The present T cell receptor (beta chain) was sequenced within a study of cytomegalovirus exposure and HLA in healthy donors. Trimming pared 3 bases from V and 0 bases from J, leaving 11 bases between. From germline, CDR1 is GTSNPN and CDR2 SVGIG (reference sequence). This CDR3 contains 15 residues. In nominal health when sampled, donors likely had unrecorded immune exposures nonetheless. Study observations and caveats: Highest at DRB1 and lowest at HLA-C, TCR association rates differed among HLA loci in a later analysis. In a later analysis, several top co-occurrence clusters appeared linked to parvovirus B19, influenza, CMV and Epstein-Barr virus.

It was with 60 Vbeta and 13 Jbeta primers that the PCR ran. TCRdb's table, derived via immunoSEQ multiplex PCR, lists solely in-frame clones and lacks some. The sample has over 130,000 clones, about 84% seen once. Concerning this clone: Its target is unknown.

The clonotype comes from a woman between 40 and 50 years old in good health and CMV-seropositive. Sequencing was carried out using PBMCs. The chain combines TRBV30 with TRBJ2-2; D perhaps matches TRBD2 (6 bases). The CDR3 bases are TGTGCCTGGAGCTCCGGGACTGCGAACACCGGGGAGCTGTTTTTT. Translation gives CAWSSGTANTGELFF.